This TCR beta chain was retrieved from a study of T cells in placental villitis. Study-wide findings and caveats: Infectious CMV placentae carried more CMV-specific clones (approximately 0.011) than villitis of unknown etiology (0.001). Helper, regulatory and cytotoxic T cells, and maternal versus fetal cells, were indistinguishable; gamma-delta receptors were excluded. Small decidual contamination means some T cells, especially in controls, may be decidual.

Infectious villitis mothers were younger with smaller fetuses. As concerns this clone: The target antigen is unknown. A read error may account for a junction end that differs from germline.

Germline loops: CDR1 LGHDT, CDR2 YNNKEL (reference sequence). The CDR3 length is 16 residues. Sequencing used immunoSEQ v4. Sequenced by immunoSEQ multiplex PCR; TCRdb stores in-frame clones only, minus some. The top ten clones hold over 7.5% of a sample with about 5,900 clones, about 77% of them seen once. The rearrangement joins TRBV3-1 (or the pseudogene TRBV3-2) to TRBJ2-3, with D tentatively TRBD2 (6 bases). The clonotype comes from a human patient with infectious villitis; the placental T cells may come from both mother and fetus. The sample consisted of placental tissue containing maternal and fetal cells. The CDR3 DNA reads TGTGCCAGCAGTCAAGAAGGAGGGGTACTGACAGATACGCAGTATTTT. Translated: CASSQEGGVLTDTQYF.